This T cell receptor (beta chain) was obtained from a study of vaccination effects on CD4 cells after COVID-19. Study conclusions and caveats: From healthy vaccinees, only 1 of 255 vaccine-induced clones also reacted to common cold coronaviruses. After vaccination, at late timepoints, clones induced by infection and by vaccine contracted markedly.

Only in-frame clones appear in the TCRdb table, and some are missing; sequencing was by immunoSEQ multiplex PCR. The sample has more than 65,000 clones; 81% are singletons. A word on this clone: Its target is unknown.

Using viral peptide pools, the ViraFEST assay grew out antigen-specific CD4+ T cells prior to sequencing. On roughly day 10 of culture, CD4+ T cells were separated out. Each participant received a vaccine that was either BNT162b2 or mRNA-1273, given as two doses. Negative nucleocapsid antibody tests before and after vaccination confirmed no previous SARS-CoV-2 infection. IL-2 medium supplanted half the medium on days 3 and 7. V lost 3 bases, J lost 5 bases, and 7 bases stayed unmatched. Per germline, CDR1 WNHNN and CDR2 SYGVQD (reference sequence). The CDR3 covers 15 residues. This chain links TRBV10-1 with TRBJ2-3; 8 bases match TRBD2. The TCR originated in a human donor who received a COVID-19 vaccine. This material consisted of CD4+ T cells from PBMCs cultured with HCoV-229E spike peptides, taken after COVID-19 vaccination. The CDR3 coding sequence is TGCGCCAGCAGTGATCGGGGGGGCCTGGGAGATACGCAGTATTTT. This sequence encodes CASSDRGGLGDTQYF.